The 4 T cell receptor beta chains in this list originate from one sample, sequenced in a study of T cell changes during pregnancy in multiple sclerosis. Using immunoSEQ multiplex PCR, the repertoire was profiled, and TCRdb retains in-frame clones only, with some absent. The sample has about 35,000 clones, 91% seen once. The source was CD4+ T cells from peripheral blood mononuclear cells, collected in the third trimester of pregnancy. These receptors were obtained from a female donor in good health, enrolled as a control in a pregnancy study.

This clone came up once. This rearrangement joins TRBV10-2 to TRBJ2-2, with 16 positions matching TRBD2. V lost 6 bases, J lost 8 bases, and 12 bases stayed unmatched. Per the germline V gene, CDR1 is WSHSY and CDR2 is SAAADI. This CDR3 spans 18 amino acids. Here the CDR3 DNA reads TGCGCCAGCAGACCGGGACTAGCGGGGGGGCCAGGTATAGGGGAGCTGTTTTTT. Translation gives CASRPGLAGGPGIGELFF.

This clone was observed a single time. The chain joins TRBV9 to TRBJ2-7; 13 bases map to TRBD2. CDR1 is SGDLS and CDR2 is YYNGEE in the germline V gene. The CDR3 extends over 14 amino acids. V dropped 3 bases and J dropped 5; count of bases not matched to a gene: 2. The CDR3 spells CASSAGLAGDEQYF. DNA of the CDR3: TGTGCCAGCAGCGCCGGACTAGCGGGAGACGAGCAGTACTTC.

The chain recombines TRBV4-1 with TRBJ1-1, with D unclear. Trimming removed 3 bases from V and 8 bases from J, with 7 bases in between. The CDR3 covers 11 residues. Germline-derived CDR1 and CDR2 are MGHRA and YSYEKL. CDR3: CASSHNREAFF. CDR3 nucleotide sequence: TGCGCCAGCAGCCACAATAGAGAAGCTTTCTTT.

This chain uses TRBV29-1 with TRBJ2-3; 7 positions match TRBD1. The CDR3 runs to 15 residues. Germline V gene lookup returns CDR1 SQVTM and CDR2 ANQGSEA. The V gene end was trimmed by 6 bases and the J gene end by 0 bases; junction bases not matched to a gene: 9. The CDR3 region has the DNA TGCAGCGTACCAGGGGGTCAAGTAAGCACAGATACGCAGTATTTT. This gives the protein CSVPGGQVSTDTQYF.